This T cell receptor beta chain was documented in a study of PD-1 blockade in classical Hodgkin lymphoma. Study-wide context: With a 2-week interval, patients received intravenous nivolumab at 3 mg/kg. Whole-study results and caveats: Baseline TCR diversity was reportedly lower in newly diagnosed patients than in healthy donors. It was reported as lower still in relapsed/refractory patients. There remain no defined causes for the repertoire differences, which possibly reflect disease activity or prior therapy. Complete responders entered with baseline diversity on par with newly diagnosed patients, the results showed.

The CDR3 is 14 residues long. Trimming at V came to 7 bases and at J to 6 bases, leaving 6 bases not matched to a gene. Profiled with immunoSEQ multiplex PCR; TCRdb holds only in-frame clones, not every one. The sample lists almost 85,000 clones; roughly 89% were seen once. As to this clone: The antigen is not known.

Each and every patient relapsed after autologous stem cell transplantation, and patients got differing brentuximab vedotin exposure. Specimen: peripheral blood mononuclear cells (PBMCs), collected at baseline. The chain couples TRBV23-1 to TRBJ2-1; 10 bases are shared with TRBD2. TRBV23-1 is an ORF; its function is uncertain. This receptor was identified in a human donor with classical Hodgkin lymphoma. The CDR3: CASIPGLAFNEQFF. CDR3 sequence (DNA): TGCGCCAGCATTCCGGGACTAGCGTTCAATGAGCAGTTCTTC.